One and the same sample provided the 28 T cell receptor beta chains below, sequenced in a study of T cell responses to AZD1222 COVID-19 vaccine. Sequenced by immunoSEQ multiplex PCR; TCRdb stores in-frame clones only, minus some. The sample carries some 120,000 clones, roughly 85% recorded once. Sample: peripheral blood, taken 28 days after the second AZD1222 dose. These receptors originate from an adult who received the AZD1222 COVID-19 vaccine.

The V call is TRBV7-9, the J call TRBJ2-1; D gene uncertain. This CDR3 comprises 16 residues. V lost 4 bases, J lost 2 bases, and 15 bases lay in between. Germline values: CDR1 SEHNR, CDR2 FQNEAQ (reference sequence). The CDR3 here is CASSSTDTATYNEQFF. The CDR3 nucleotides read TGTGCCAGCAGCTCAACAGACACAGCGACCTACAATGAGCAGTTCTTC. Filled out from reference TRBV7-9 and TRBJ2-1, the complete variable domain reads DTGVSQNPRHKITKRGQNVTFRCDPISEHNRLYWYRQTLGQGPEFLTYFQNEAQLEKSRLLSDRFSAERPKGSFSTLEIQRTEQGDSAMYLCASSSTDTATYNEQFFGPGTRLTVL.

The V call is TRBV15, the J call TRBJ1-4, with 7 bases aligning to TRBD1. Per germline, CDR1 LNHNV and CDR2 YYDKDF (reference sequence). With V trimmed by 3 bases and J by 8 bases, 9 bases remained unmatched. The CDR3 has 15 residues. In DNA form, the CDR3 reads TGTGCCACCAGCAGGTTAAGGGGGCCCGTAGAAAAACTGTTTTTT. As protein: CATSRLRGPVEKLFF.

The chain joins TRBV24-1 to TRBJ1-2, with 7 bases that match TRBD1. Germline-derived CDR1 and CDR2 are KGHDR and SFDVKD. The V and J ends lost 4 bases and 4 bases, in that order; junction bases with no gene match: 8. CDR3 size: 15 residues. The DNA of the CDR3 is TGTGCCACCAGTGACTCTACAGGGGTACGCTATGGCTACACCTTC. It encodes CATSDSTGVRYGYTF.

CDR3 in DNA: TGTGCCACCAGCAGAGATCTTGCCGACTACAATGAGCAGTTCTTC. Translating it yields CATSRDLADYNEQFF. The rearrangement links TRBV15 to TRBJ2-1; D is unresolved. CDR3 length: 15 residues. V dropped 0 bases and J dropped 3 bases, with 9 bases sitting between them. From germline, CDR1 is LNHNV and CDR2 YYDKDF (reference sequence).

The rearrangement joins TRBV7-9 to TRBJ1-6; D remains unclear. The CDR3 consists of 14 residues. Trimming shortened V by 6 bases and J by 7 bases, and 13 bases separated the two germline ends. CDR1 is SEHNR, CDR2 FQNEAQ, per germline (reference sequence). In DNA form, the CDR3 reads TGTGCCAGCAGACAAACCGGGCCCAATTCACCCCTCCACTTT. Translating gives CASRQTGPNSPLHF.

The chain combines TRBV7-3 with TRBJ2-1; D gene unclear. The CDR3 sequence is 14 residues long. Germline lookup yields CDR1 SGHTA and CDR2 FQGTGA. Deletions cut 5 bases from V and 4 bases from J, with 12 bases between. The CDR3 region has the DNA TGTGCCAGCAGCCTCTCCGACGGATACAATGAGCAGTTCTTC. Protein: CASSLSDGYNEQFF.

This chain joins TRBV11-2 and TRBJ2-3; 9 nucleotides line up with TRBD2. The CDR3 extends over 19 amino acids. Trimming took 1 base from V and 3 from J; bases not matched to a gene: 14. The V gene's germline CDR1 is SGHAT and CDR2 FQNNGV. The CDR3 here is CASSLVPRGGVWLTDTQYF. CDR3 DNA: TGTGCCAGCAGCTTAGTTCCGCGCGGGGGGGTTTGGTTGACAGATACGCAGTATTTT.

CDR3 nucleotides: TGTGCCAGCAGCCCGGGACAGGGCTTTGAAAAACTGTTTTTT. Its protein product is CASSPGQGFEKLFF. The chain couples TRBV27 to TRBJ1-4; 9 bases are a match to TRBD1. Per germline, CDR1 MNHEY and CDR2 SMNVEV (reference sequence). The CDR3 covers 14 residues. The J segment lost 7 bases and the V segment lost 6 bases, leaving 6 bases of the junction unmatched.

A remark on this clone: The sample contains more than one DNA sequence encoding this CDR3. The CDR3 is CATSRDRGNQPQHF. CDR3 DNA sequence: TGTGCCACCAGCAGAGATAGGGGAAATCAGCCCCAGCATTTT. The chain has TRBV15 and TRBJ1-5, with D possibly being TRBD1 (5 bases). Deletions cut 0 bases from V and 4 bases from J, with 7 bases between. Germline CDR1 and CDR2: LNHNV and YYDKDF (reference sequence). The CDR3 consists of 14 residues.

The V and J genes are TRBV6-1 and TRBJ1-2, with 7 nucleotides matching TRBD1. CDR1 is MNHNS, CDR2 SASEGT, per germline. The CDR3 has 14 residues. The ends lost 3 bases at V and 3 bases at J; junction bases unmatched: 4. CDR3 sequence reads: CASSETTGHYGYTF. DNA for the CDR3: TGTGCCAGCAGTGAGACGACAGGGCACTATGGCTACACCTTC.

CDR3 nucleotides: TGTGCCAGCAGTTACGGCCGGGTTGGGGCCAACGTCCTGACTTTC. It translates to CASSYGRVGANVLTF. This chain links TRBV6-2 or TRBV6-3 with TRBJ2-6; D unclear. Trimming took 2 bases from V and 3 from J, leaving 8 bases between them. CDR1 MNHEY and CDR2 SVGEGT come from the germline V gene. The CDR3 loop spans 15 amino acids.

This chain uses TRBV10-2 with TRBJ1-6; D uncertain. V lost 1 base to trimming and J lost 12 bases, with 7 bases between them. The CDR3 length is 12 residues. Germline V gene sequence: CDR1 WSHSY, CDR2 SAAADI. The CDR3 reads CASSEFRLPLHF. As DNA, the CDR3 is TGCGCCAGCAGTGAGTTTCGGTTACCCCTCCACTTT.

This chain joins TRBV3-1 (or the pseudogene TRBV3-2) and TRBJ2-2; no definite D call. Per germline, CDR1 LGHDT and CDR2 YNNKEL (reference sequence). The CDR3 spans 12 residues. Between the trimmed V and J ends, which lost 4 bases and 7 bases, there was a span of 7 bases. Written as DNA, the CDR3 is TGTGCCAGCAGCCTCGGACGCGGGGAGCTGTTTTTT. Translated, it gives CASSLGRGELFF.

The genes are TRBV3-1 (or the pseudogene TRBV3-2) and TRBJ2-2; 7 nucleotides line up with TRBD1. V trimming: 5 bases; J trimming: 6 bases; junction bases outside the gene matches: 3. This CDR3 spans 13 amino acids. CDR1 is LGHDT, CDR2 YNNKEL, per germline (reference sequence). The CDR3 sequence is CASSATGAGELFF. CDR3 nucleotides: TGTGCCAGCAGCGCAACAGGGGCCGGGGAGCTGTTTTTT.

The CDR3 DNA sequence: TGTGCCACCAGCCGGGGACAGTCCTACGAGCAGTACTTC. It codes for CATSRGQSYEQYF. V usage is TRBV24-1 and J usage is TRBJ2-7; 7 nucleotides agree with TRBD1. Germline lookup yields CDR1 KGHDR and CDR2 SFDVKD. After removal of 7 bases from V and 1 base from J, the junction contained 3 bases not matched to a gene. The CDR3 consists of 13 residues.

The CDR3 loop reads CASSNRLAEITDTQYF. CDR3 DNA: TGTGCCAGCAGCAACCGACTAGCGGAGATCACAGATACGCAGTATTTT. The chain is built from TRBV11-1 and TRBJ2-3, with 9 bases matching TRBD2. CDR3 length equals 16 residues. Trimming at V came to 5 bases and at J to 2 bases, leaving 8 bases not matched to a gene. Per germline, CDR1 SGHAT and CDR2 FQDESV (reference sequence).

The chain uses TRBV28 and TRBJ1-4, with 7 bases identical to TRBD1. The CDR3 is made up of 18 amino acids. Germline-derived CDR1 and CDR2 are MDHEN and SYDVKM. The ends lost 2 bases at V and 0 bases at J; junction bases unmatched: 9. CDR3 amino acids: CASSLAGTDYPTNEKLFF. In DNA form, the CDR3 reads TGTGCCAGCAGTTTAGCCGGGACAGACTACCCAACTAATGAAAAACTGTTTTTT.

This clone was observed a single time. This chain uses TRBV3-1 (or the pseudogene TRBV3-2) with TRBJ2-7, with 10 bases fitting TRBD2. J lost 5 bases, V lost 4 bases, and 5 bases had no gene match. Germline loops: CDR1 LGHDT, CDR2 YNNKEL (reference sequence). The CDR3 has 14 residues. CDR3 nucleotides: TGTGCCAGCAGCCCCGGGACTAGCGACAACGAGCAGTACTTC. Its protein product is CASSPGTSDNEQYF.

The CDR3 DNA sequence: TGTGCCAGCAGTGAAAAAAGGACAGGTGAAAAACTGTTTTTT. This translates into CASSEKRTGEKLFF. This chain uses TRBV2 with TRBJ1-4; 7 positions agree with TRBD1. The germline V gene encodes CDR1 SNHLY and CDR2 FYNNEI. The CDR3 contains 14 residues. The V gene end was trimmed by 2 bases and the J gene end by 7 bases; junction bases not matched to a gene: 4.

On this clone: Other DNA sequences within the sample encode an identical CDR3. This chain joins TRBV9 and TRBJ2-7, with TRBD2 matching over 8 bases. Germline trimming cut 0 bases from V and 2 bases from J; bases unmatched to any gene: 4. The germline V gene encodes CDR1 SGDLS and CDR2 YYNGEE. CDR3 length: 15 residues. DNA of the CDR3: TGTGCCAGCAGCGTAGCCCCGGGGGGGGCCTACGAGCAGTACTTC. Translation: CASSVAPGGAYEQYF.

This rearrangement joins TRBV6-6 to TRBJ1-2; the D gene is possibly TRBD1 (6 bases). V lost 3 bases and J lost 4, with 18 bases in between. Germline CDR1 is MNHNY and CDR2 is SVGAGI (reference sequence). This CDR3 comprises 16 residues. The CDR3 protein is CASSYSALGGRYGYTF. In DNA, the CDR3 is TGTGCCAGCAGTTATTCTGCGTTGGGGGGGCGCTATGGCTACACCTTC.

In this sample, this clone turned up a few times. The CDR3 loop reads CASSETGGTSLNEQYF. Here the CDR3 DNA reads TGCGCCAGCAGTGAGACGGGCGGGACTAGCCTAAACGAGCAGTACTTC. The chain combines TRBV10-1 with TRBJ2-7; TRBD2 agrees at 9 bases. V lost 2 bases to trimming and J lost 5 bases; unmatched junction nucleotides: 10. CDR1 is WNHNN and CDR2 is SYGVQD in the germline V gene (reference sequence). The CDR3 totals 16 residues.

V and J are TRBV7-2 and TRBJ1-1; 7 nucleotides line up with TRBD1. V lost 5 bases to trimming and J lost 6 bases; unmatched junction nucleotides: 9. The CDR3 is made up of 14 amino acids. The germline gives CDR1 SGHTA, CDR2 FQGNSA. CDR3 sequence reads: CASSVDRVGAEAFF. Here the CDR3 DNA reads TGTGCCAGCAGCGTAGACAGGGTTGGCGCTGAAGCTTTCTTT.

As DNA, the CDR3 is TGTGCCAGCAGGCCCCCCAGAGCTAACTATGGCTACACCTTC. It is translated as CASRPPRANYGYTF. This chain connects TRBV28 to TRBJ1-2; D gene unclear. There are 14 residues in the CDR3. Deletions cut 6 bases from V and 0 bases from J, with 11 bases between. Germline CDR1 MDHEN, CDR2 SYDVKM.

The rearrangement uses TRBV28 and TRBJ2-7; D call uncertain. V was pared by 2 bases and J by 6 bases, with 11 bases between. This CDR3 comprises 13 residues. CDR1 is MDHEN, CDR2 SYDVKM, per germline. CDR3 coding DNA: TGTGCCAGCAGTTTAGCCCCGTGGGGCGAGCAGTACTTC. This codes for CASSLAPWGEQYF. Complete variable domain (other parts from reference TRBV28 and TRBJ2-7): DVKVTQSSRYLVKRTGEKVFLECVQDMDHENMFWYRQDPGLGLRLIYFSYDVKMKEKGDIPEGYSVSREKKERFSLILESASTNQTSMYLCASSLAPWGEQYFGPGTRLTVT.

This clone was seen more than once but under ten times. This chain links TRBV18 with TRBJ1-4; D call uncertain. The CDR3 consists of 13 residues. CDR1 is KGHSH and CDR2 is LQKENI in the germline V gene. The ends were cut back, 6 bases at V and 5 bases at J, with 10 bases in the middle. CDR3 residues: CASSAALNEKLFF. CDR3 nucleotides: TGTGCCAGCTCGGCAGCCCTGAATGAAAAACTGTTTTTT.

This clone was seen only once. The chain uses TRBV12-3 or TRBV12-4 and TRBJ2-7; tentative D call: TRBD1 (5 bases). V dropped 3 bases and J dropped 2 bases, with 8 bases sitting between them. The CDR3 totals 13 residues. In nucleotides, the CDR3 is TGTGCCAGCAGTTTTTCCAGGGCCTACGAGCAGTACTTC. It translates to CASSFSRAYEQYF.

The chain is built from TRBV24-1 and TRBJ2-7; 12 bases map to TRBD1. Germline trimming cut 5 bases from V and 2 bases from J; bases unmatched to any gene: 3. The germline gives CDR1 KGHDR, CDR2 SFDVKD. This CDR3 spans 15 amino acids. This chain's CDR3 is CATSGGTGGAYEQYF. Here the CDR3 DNA reads TGTGCCACCAGTGGGGGGACAGGGGGCGCCTACGAGCAGTACTTC.